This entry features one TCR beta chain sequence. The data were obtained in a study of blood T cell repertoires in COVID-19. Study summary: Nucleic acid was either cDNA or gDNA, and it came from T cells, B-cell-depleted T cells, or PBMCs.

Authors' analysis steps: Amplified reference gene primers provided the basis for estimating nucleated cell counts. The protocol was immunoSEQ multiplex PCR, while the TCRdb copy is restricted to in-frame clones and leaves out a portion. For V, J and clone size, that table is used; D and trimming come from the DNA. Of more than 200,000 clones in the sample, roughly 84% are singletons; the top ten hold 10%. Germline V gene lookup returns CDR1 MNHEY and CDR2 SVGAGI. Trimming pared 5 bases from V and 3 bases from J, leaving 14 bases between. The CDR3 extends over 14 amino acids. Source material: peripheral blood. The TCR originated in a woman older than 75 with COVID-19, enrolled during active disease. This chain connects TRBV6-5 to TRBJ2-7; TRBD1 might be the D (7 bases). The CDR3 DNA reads TGTGCCAGCAGTCGGGGGACAGACCACTACGAGCAGTACGTC. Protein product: CASSRGTDHYEQYV.